This T cell receptor (beta chain) was sequenced during a study of T cell clusters in autoimmune cytopenias. Study-wide context: The mean age of healthy donor controls was nearly 57 years, the median about 58 years.

In germline, CDR1 is SGHRS, CDR2 YFSETQ. CDR3 length equals 16 residues. TRB amplification used approximately 250 ng of peripheral blood genomic DNA. As regards this clonotype: Its antigen is unidentified.

One tube held mixed TRB-A and TRB-B primer pools for touch-down PCR. TCRdb reprocessed the multiplex PCR reads; each CDR3 protein has one entry and no DNA is given. Its listing shows some 6,900 distinct CDR3 sequences. General study results and limits: Clustering suggested that physiological T cell clusters were missing in primary autoimmune cytopenia patients. TRB repertoire shifts in secondary cytopenia and chronic lymphocytic leukemia mostly reflected lymphoma, not autoimmunity.

The data were also submitted as part of a second study, on T cell repertoires in aging, cancer and after chemotherapy. This second study notes: The full dataset contained approximately 9.6 million TCR reads.

Sequenced material: peripheral blood. V usage is TRBV5-1 and J usage is TRBJ2-7; TCRdb's D call, TRBD1, is unchecked because there is no DNA. The receptor's source is a human donor in good health. The CDR3 sequence is CASSFGFRTGRNEQYF.